The 20 T cell receptor beta chains given below trace back to one sample, sequenced in a study of blood T cell repertoires in COVID-19. The method was immunoSEQ multiplex PCR; TCRdb's version includes in-frame clones alone and lacks a portion of them. This table has fewer than 55,000 clones, approximately 82% appearing once. The sample was peripheral blood. Receptors were obtained from a man in his 70s with active COVID-19.

The CDR3 reads CASSCFRPGHHSNQPQHF. DNA of the CDR3: TGTGCCAGCAGCTGTTTCCGGCCGGGACACCATAGCAATCAGCCCCAGCATTTT. This sequence joins TRBV7-2 and TRBJ1-5, with D maybe TRBD1 (6 bases). This CDR3 has 18 residues. V gave up 4 bases and J gave up 0 bases, with 19 bases separating them. Germline-derived CDR1 and CDR2 are SGHTA and FQGNSA. The variable domain in full, with the rest retrieved from reference TRBV7-2 and TRBJ1-5, is GAGVSQSPSNKVTEKGKDVELRCDPISGHTALYWYRQSLGQGLEFLIYFQGNSAPDKSGLPSDRFSAERTGGSVSTLTIQRTQQEDSAVYLCASSCFRPGHHSNQPQHFGDGTRLSIL.

In DNA, the CDR3 is TGTGCCAGCAGTTTAACAGGGGGGCTGTGGGACTATGGCTACACCTTC. It specifies CASSLTGGLWDYGYTF. The chain links TRBV28 to TRBJ1-2; 8 bases map to TRBD1. The CDR3 is 16 amino acids. Germline CDR1 reads MDHEN; CDR2 reads SYDVKM. The trim removed 2 bases at V and 3 bases at J, leaving 8 bases unmatched.

This clone has a handful of counts. This chain joins TRBV29-1 and TRBJ2-2; possible D gene TRBD1, 6 bases. Trimming stripped 1 base from V and 2 bases from J, with 8 bases between. The CDR3 has 14 amino acids. The germline gives CDR1 SQVTM, CDR2 ANQGSEA. The CDR3 loop reads CSVEARGNTGELFF. As DNA, the CDR3 is TGCAGCGTTGAAGCCAGGGGAAACACCGGGGAGCTGTTTTTT.

The CDR3 here is CASSLDGLNNSPLHF. The CDR3 DNA reads TGTGCCAGCAGCCTCGACGGACTAAATAATTCACCCCTCCACTTT. This chain joins TRBV3-1 (or the pseudogene TRBV3-2) and TRBJ1-6, with D unresolved. The CDR3 runs to 15 residues. Germline loops: CDR1 LGHDT, CDR2 YNNKEL (reference sequence). V was trimmed by 4 bases and J by 5 bases, leaving 12 bases between them.

CDR3 in amino acids: CASSLGGQGISYNEQFF. CDR3 DNA sequence: TGTGCCAGCAGCTTGGGGGGACAGGGAATCTCCTACAATGAGCAGTTCTTC. This chain links TRBV5-4 with TRBJ2-1, with 9 nucleotides matching TRBD1. This CDR3 spans 17 amino acids. V was pared by 0 bases and J by 0 bases, with 4 bases of the junction left unmatched. The V gene's germline CDR1 is SGHNT and CDR2 YYREEE (reference sequence).

This clone was seen only a few times. J is TRBJ2-7 and V is TRBV3-1 (or the pseudogene TRBV3-2); D is possibly TRBD2 (5 bases). CDR1 LGHDT and CDR2 YNNKEL come from the germline V gene (reference sequence). V lost 4 bases and J lost 5, with 24 bases in between. The CDR3 is 17 residues long. The CDR3 DNA follows: TGTGCCAGCAGCCCCTTTCCGTTCGGGGTCAGTGACCACGAGCAGTACTTC. Amino acids: CASSPFPFGVSDHEQYF.

CDR3 amino acids: CAWSWQGYEKLFF. The CDR3, as DNA: TGTGCCTGGAGTTGGCAGGGCTACGAAAAACTGTTTTTT. The chain uses TRBV30 and TRBJ1-4, with D tentatively TRBD1 (5 bases). The germline CDR1 and CDR2 sequences are GTSNPN and SVGIG (reference sequence). CDR3 length: 13 residues. The V end was cut by 2 bases, the J end by 8 bases, with 12 bases between.

This clone was seen only a few times. V is TRBV7-8 and J is TRBJ1-1, with D unclear. The germline V gene has CDR1 SGHVS and CDR2 FQNEAQ. V lost 5 bases to trimming and J lost 6 bases, with 13 bases between them. The CDR3 runs to 13 residues. The CDR3 nucleotides are TGTGCCAGCAGCCGACTTGAGATCTCTGAAGCTTTCTTT. This gives the protein CASSRLEISEAFF.

The chain carries TRBV7-8 and TRBJ2-1, with 14 nucleotides matching TRBD2. Germline loops: CDR1 SGHVS, CDR2 FQNEAQ. With 5 bases clipped from V and 4 bases from J, the junction kept 4 bases outside the gene matches. The CDR3 has 16 amino acids. CDR3 region: CASSQGLAGVYNEQFF. CDR3 bases: TGTGCCAGCAGCCAGGGACTAGCGGGAGTTTACAATGAGCAGTTCTTC.

This chain uses TRBV19 with TRBJ2-1; 7 positions agree with TRBD2. The V gene end was trimmed by 9 bases and the J gene end by 5 bases; junction bases not matched to a gene: 13. Germline values: CDR1 LNHDA, CDR2 SQIVND (reference sequence). This CDR3 is 15 amino acids long. The CDR3 region has the DNA TGTGCCAGCTCCCCCAGGCGTAGCGGGCACAATGAGCAGTTCTTC. It specifies CASSPRRSGHNEQFF.

The chain employs TRBV5-1 and TRBJ1-2, with D tentatively TRBD1 (5 bases). There are 15 residues in the CDR3. Germline V gene sequence: CDR1 SGHRS, CDR2 YFSETQ. V was clipped by 2 bases and J by 5 bases, with 16 bases between them. The CDR3 loop reads CASSFRGDAGYGYTF. The CDR3, as DNA: TGCGCCAGCAGCTTCCGGGGGGACGCGGGGTATGGCTACACCTTC.

V is TRBV18 and J is TRBJ1-3; D is possibly TRBD1 (6 bases). The germline gives CDR1 KGHSH, CDR2 LQKENI. V was shortened by 6 bases and J by 0 bases, with 9 bases between the two germline ends. This CDR3 contains 14 residues. CDR3 residues: CASSEGVSGNTIYF. As DNA, the CDR3 is TGTGCCAGCTCCGAGGGGGTCTCTGGAAACACCATATATTTT.

Concerning this clone itself: The junction departs from germline at one end; a sequencing error may be responsible. V is TRBV19 and J is TRBJ1-5; 7 bases fit TRBD1. Germline lookup yields CDR1 LNHDA and CDR2 SQIVND (reference sequence). The CDR3 is made up of 16 amino acids. The CDR3 DNA reads as TGTGCCGGTAGTACAACGGGACAGACTCTAAATCAGCCCCAGCATTTT. Translated, it gives CAGSTTGQTLNQPQHF.

V gene TRBV3-1 (or the pseudogene TRBV3-2) combines with J gene TRBJ2-3; D may be TRBD2 (6 bases). The V gene lost 2 bases and the J gene lost 6 bases, with 9 bases spanning the gap. CDR3 length: 13 amino acids. Germline CDR1 reads LGHDT; CDR2 reads YNNKEL (reference sequence). CDR3 sequence: CASSQRRADTQYF. The DNA of the CDR3 is TGTGCCAGCAGCCAAAGGAGGGCCGATACGCAGTATTTT.

The V gene is TRBV5-4, the J gene TRBJ1-5; no clear D. Trimming left V 0 bases short and J 3 bases short, with 7 bases between. The CDR3 runs 14 residues. Germline CDR1 reads SGHNT; CDR2 reads YYREEE (reference sequence). The CDR3 loop reads CASSLDGHNQPQHF. In DNA, the CDR3 is TGTGCCAGCAGCTTGGATGGCCACAATCAGCCCCAGCATTTT.

In its sample, this clone was seen once. The chain is built from TRBV5-1 and TRBJ2-3, with TRBD2 matching over 14 bases. This CDR3 has 14 amino acids. Per the germline V gene, CDR1 is SGHRS and CDR2 is YFSETQ. V trimming: 6 bases; J trimming: 13 bases; junction bases outside the gene matches: 10. CDR3 coding DNA: TGCGCCAGCACAATCGGGACTAGCGGGGGCCAGGAGTATTTT. As protein: CASTIGTSGGQEYF.

Remarks on this clone: A far larger clone lies a single base away; this is likely a read error. The chain recombines TRBV6-2 or TRBV6-3 with TRBJ2-3; TRBD2 agrees at 10 bases. The germline gives CDR1 MNHEY, CDR2 SVGEGT. V lost 4 bases, J lost 2 bases, and 12 bases stayed unmatched. The CDR3 spans 18 residues. The CDR3 coding sequence is TGTGCCAGCAGTTTTGGAGTCAGCGGGGGGGGGTTCACAGATACGCAGTATTTT. Translation: CASSFGVSGGGFTDTQYF.

The rearrangement uses TRBV7-2 and TRBJ1-1; 8 nucleotides match TRBD1. Trimming cost V 5 bases and J 4 bases; bases outside gene matches: 12. The V gene's germline CDR1 is SGHTA and CDR2 FQGNSA. This CDR3 has 16 amino acids. CDR3 in DNA: TGTGCCAGCAGCACCCGCGGACAGGGTCGAGGCACTGAAGCTTTCTTT. Protein: CASSTRGQGRGTEAFF.

In this sample, this clone turned up once. The chain combines TRBV6-5 with TRBJ2-5; tentatively, D is TRBD2 (6 bases). CDR3 length: 15 residues. Germline CDR1 is MNHEY and CDR2 is SVGAGI. V lost 7 bases and J 4 bases, leaving 19 bases between the germline ends. DNA of the CDR3: TGTGCCAGCACCAAGGAGGGACTGGGGGTAGAGACCCAGTACTTC. Translating it yields CASTKEGLGVETQYF.

The count of this clone is one. The chain is built from TRBV4-1 and TRBJ1-1, with 7 bases identical to TRBD1. J gave up 4 bases and V 4 bases, and 3 bases lay outside the gene matches. The CDR3 sequence is 13 residues long. Germline CDR1 MGHRA, CDR2 YSYEKL. CDR3 loop: CASSPQGGTEAFF. DNA of the CDR3: TGCGCCAGCAGCCCCCAGGGGGGCACTGAAGCTTTCTTT.